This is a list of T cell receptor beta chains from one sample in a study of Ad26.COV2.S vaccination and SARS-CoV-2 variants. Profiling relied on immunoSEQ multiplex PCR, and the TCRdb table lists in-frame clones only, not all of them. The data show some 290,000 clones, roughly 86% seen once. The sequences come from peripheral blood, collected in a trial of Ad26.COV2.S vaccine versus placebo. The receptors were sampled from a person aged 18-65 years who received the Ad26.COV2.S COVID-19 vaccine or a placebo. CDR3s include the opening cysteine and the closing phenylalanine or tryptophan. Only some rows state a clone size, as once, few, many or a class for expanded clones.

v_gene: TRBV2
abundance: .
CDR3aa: CASSDWGAKYTSTDTQYF

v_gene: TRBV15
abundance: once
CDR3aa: CATSRDPGDFQPQHF

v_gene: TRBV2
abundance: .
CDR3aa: CASSGLGVPQETQYF

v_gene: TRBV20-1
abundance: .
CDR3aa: CSASRSDRAGNTIYF

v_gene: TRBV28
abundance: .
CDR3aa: CASKSAGVTYEQYF

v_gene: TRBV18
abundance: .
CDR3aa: CASSPPMGQGGDTQYF

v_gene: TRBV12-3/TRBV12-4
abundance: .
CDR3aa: CASSLFPGQYF

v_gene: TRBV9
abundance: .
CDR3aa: CASSVVSGAGDNEQFF

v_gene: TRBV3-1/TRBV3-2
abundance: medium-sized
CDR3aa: CASSPNGVNYGYTF

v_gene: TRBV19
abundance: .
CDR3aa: CASMGGGTGELFF

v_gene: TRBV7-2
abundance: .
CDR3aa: CASSLGKGSYEQYF

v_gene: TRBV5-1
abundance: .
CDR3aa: CASVIGTLEATGELFF

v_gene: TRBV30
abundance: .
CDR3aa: CAWSSPGVSTEAFF

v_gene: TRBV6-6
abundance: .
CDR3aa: CASSFYPGEKLFF

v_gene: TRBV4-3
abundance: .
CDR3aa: CASSLDREDQPQHF

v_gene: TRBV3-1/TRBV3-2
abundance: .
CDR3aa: CASSQRRTSGLLLTDTQYF

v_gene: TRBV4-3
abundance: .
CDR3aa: CASSQDFRLAGAEQFF

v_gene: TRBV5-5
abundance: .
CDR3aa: CASSRQGGNTEAFF

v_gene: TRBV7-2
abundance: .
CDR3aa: CASSDRDNFTEAFF

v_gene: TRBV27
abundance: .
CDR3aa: CASSLGRGHDYGYTF

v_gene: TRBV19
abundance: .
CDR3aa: CASSILGSGWSNQPQHF

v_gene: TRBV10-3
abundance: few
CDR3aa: CAISEGVGTRGMNNEQFF

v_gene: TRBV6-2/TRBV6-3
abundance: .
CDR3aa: CASSYWEREGAFF

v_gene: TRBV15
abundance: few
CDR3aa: CATSRAKDISTDTQYF

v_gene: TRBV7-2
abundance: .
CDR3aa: CASSLVPIYNEQFF

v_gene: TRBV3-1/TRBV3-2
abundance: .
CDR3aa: CASSQTDSSGNTIYF

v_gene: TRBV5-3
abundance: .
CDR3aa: CARSLEGGGKDTQYF

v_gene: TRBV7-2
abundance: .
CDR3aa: CASSFDFWGDMNTEAFF

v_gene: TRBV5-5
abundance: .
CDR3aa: CASSLGGSLSHNEQFF

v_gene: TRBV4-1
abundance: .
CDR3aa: CASESGGPADEQFF

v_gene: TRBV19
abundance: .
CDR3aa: CASRLGASTDTQYF

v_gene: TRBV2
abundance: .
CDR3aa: CASRGGGWGYTF

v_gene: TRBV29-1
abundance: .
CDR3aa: CSVFRDMHGYTF

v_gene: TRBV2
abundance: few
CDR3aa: CASSTGTVFWFF

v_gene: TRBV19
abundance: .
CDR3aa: CASSIGVENEQYF

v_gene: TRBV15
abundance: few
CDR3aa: CATSSYPSAEQYF

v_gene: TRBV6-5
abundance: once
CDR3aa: CASSFDGYGYTF

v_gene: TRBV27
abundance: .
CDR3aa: CASRLQGTNTGELFF

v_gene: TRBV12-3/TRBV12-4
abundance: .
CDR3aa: CASSFANTEAFF

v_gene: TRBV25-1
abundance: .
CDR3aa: CASSEGQRSSNEKLFF

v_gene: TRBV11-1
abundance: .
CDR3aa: CASSLNRGHSETQYF

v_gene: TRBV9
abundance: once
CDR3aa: CASSHSKGNTIYF

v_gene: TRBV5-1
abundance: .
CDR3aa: CASSFSGGLDTQYF

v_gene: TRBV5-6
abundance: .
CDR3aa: CASSLVGRGPGNTIYF